Below, 23 T cell receptor beta chains from the same sample are listed, as sequenced in a study of cytomegalovirus exposure and HLA in healthy donors. Use of 60 Vbeta and 13 Jbeta primers characterized the PCR. Here immunoSEQ multiplex PCR was the method, and the copy in TCRdb shows in-frame clones only, minus some. Of 90,000 to 130,000 clones in the sample, less than 80% are singletons; the top ten hold roughly 2.2%. Sequenced: PBMCs. The source of these receptors is a woman aged 30 to 39 in good health and CMV-seronegative.

The chain combines TRBV28 with TRBJ1-1; TRBD1 aligns across 8 bases. Germline V gene lookup returns CDR1 MDHEN and CDR2 SYDVKM. This CDR3 has 11 residues. V shed 6 bases, J shed 9 bases, and the junction held 3 bases outside the gene matches. CDR3 DNA sequence: TGTGCCAGCAGCACAGGGGGTAAAGCTTTCTTT. Translated: CASSTGGKAFF.

The chain carries TRBV27 and TRBJ2-3; possibly TRBD2 for D (6 bases). The CDR3 totals 15 residues. Germline CDR1 MNHEY, CDR2 SMNVEV (reference sequence). The germline V and J ends were trimmed by 9 bases and 2 bases, with 18 bases remaining between them. The CDR3 reads CASSDLSGPTDTQYF. For the CDR3, the DNA is TGTGCCAGTTCCGACCTTAGCGGACCCACAGATACGCAGTATTTT.

The J gene is TRBJ2-3, the V gene TRBV27, with 10 bases identical to TRBD2. CDR3 length: 15 amino acids. The ends lost 5 bases at V and 4 bases at J; junction bases unmatched: 6. Germline CDR1 reads MNHEY; CDR2 reads SMNVEV (reference sequence). CDR3 region: CASSRLAGASDTQYF. CDR3 DNA: TGTGCCAGCAGTCGGCTAGCGGGAGCTTCAGATACGCAGTATTTT.

In this sample, this clone turned up a few times. The V and J genes are TRBV5-6 and TRBJ2-1; D call uncertain. The germline gives CDR1 SGHDT, CDR2 YYEEEE. V was cut by 0 bases and J by 10 bases, with 5 bases left in between. The CDR3 spans 11 residues. For the CDR3, the DNA is TGTGCCAGCAGCTTGGTACGGGAGCAGTTCTTC. It specifies CASSLVREQFF. Using reference TRBV5-6 and TRBJ2-1 for the parts outside the CDR3, the full variable domain is DAGVTQSPTHLIKTRGQQVTLRCSPKSGHDTVSWYQQALGQGPQFIFQYYEEEERQRGNFPDRFSGHQFPNYSSELNVNALLLGDSALYLCASSLVREQFFGPGTRLTVL.

J is TRBJ1-2 and V is TRBV2; no clear D. The V and J ends lost 8 bases and 0 bases respectively, with 10 bases between them. Germline lookup yields CDR1 SNHLY and CDR2 FYNNEI. The CDR3 is 13 amino acids. This CDR3 reads CASRDGANYGYTF. Here the CDR3 DNA reads TGTGCCAGCCGGGATGGTGCTAACTATGGCTACACCTTC.

This chain uses TRBV6-6 with TRBJ2-7; TRBD1 aligns across 12 bases. The J segment lost 2 bases and the V segment lost 7 bases, leaving 6 bases of the junction unmatched. Germline-derived CDR1 and CDR2 are MNHNY and SVGAGI (reference sequence). The CDR3 runs 15 residues. The CDR3 nucleotides are TGTGCCAGCACCCCGGGACAGGGGGCGACCTACGAGCAGTACTTC. The encoded protein is CASTPGQGATYEQYF.

The genes are TRBV4-1 and TRBJ1-5; 8 nucleotides line up with TRBD1. The CDR3 loop spans 16 amino acids. CDR1 is MGHRA and CDR2 is YSYEKL in the germline V gene. V was pared by 3 bases and J by 0 bases, with 4 bases of the junction left unmatched. CDR3 sequence reads: CASSHGQGYSNQPQHF. The CDR3 region has the DNA TGCGCCAGCAGCCATGGACAGGGCTATAGCAATCAGCCCCAGCATTTT.

V usage is TRBV18 and J usage is TRBJ2-1, with 13 positions matching TRBD2. The CDR3 is 16 amino acids. Trimming at V came to 5 bases and at J to 8 bases, leaving 9 bases not matched to a gene. Germline V gives CDR1 KGHSH, CDR2 LQKENI. CDR3 protein: CASSSQRLAGGDEQFF. CDR3 DNA: TGTGCCAGCTCATCCCAGCGACTAGCGGGAGGCGATGAGCAGTTCTTC. The variable domain in full, completed from reference TRBV18 and TRBJ2-1, reads NAGVMQNPRHLVRRRGQEARLRCSPMKGHSHVYWYRQLPEEGLKFMVYLQKENIIDESGMPKERFSAEFPKEGPSILRIQQVVRGDSAAYFCASSSQRLAGGDEQFFGPGTRLTVL.

The rearrangement links TRBV9 to TRBJ2-6; 9 bases align to TRBD1. The germline V gene has CDR1 SGDLS and CDR2 YYNGEE. The CDR3 spans 17 residues. V shed 3 bases and J 0 bases; nucleotides not matched to a gene: 4. CDR3 in DNA: TGTGCCAGCAGCGACGGGACAGGGACCTCTGGGGCCAACGTCCTGACTTTC. Encoded protein: CASSDGTGTSGANVLTF.

The V and J genes are TRBV7-9 and TRBJ1-1; D possibly corresponds to TRBD1 (5 bases). CDR3 length: 15 residues. Germline CDR1 and CDR2: SEHNR and FQNEAQ (reference sequence). V was pared by 0 bases and J by 3 bases, with 11 bases between. CDR3: CASSLALGGYTEAFF. CDR3 in DNA: TGTGCCAGCAGCTTAGCGCTCGGGGGGTACACTGAAGCTTTCTTT.

The chain combines TRBV28 with TRBJ2-5; unclear D gene. Germline values: CDR1 MDHEN, CDR2 SYDVKM. The length of the CDR3 is 11 residues. The ends were cut back, 4 bases at V and 3 bases at J, with 3 bases in the middle. CDR3 protein: CASSSEETQYF. In DNA form, the CDR3 reads TGTGCCAGCAGTTCCGAAGAGACCCAGTACTTC.

This clone has a handful of counts. V gene TRBV5-1 combines with J gene TRBJ2-3, with 10 bases matching TRBD2. CDR3 length equals 15 residues. J gave up 1 base and V 2 bases, and 1 base lay outside the gene matches. Germline CDR1 is SGHRS and CDR2 is YFSETQ. CDR3 DNA: TGCGCCAGCAGCTTAGGACTAGCGGGCACAGATACGCAGTATTTT. Its protein is CASSLGLAGTDTQYF.

CDR3 sequence: CASSVLTGVPSNQPQHF. The DNA of the CDR3 is TGTGCCAGTAGTGTACTAACAGGGGTACCAAGCAATCAGCCCCAGCATTTT. This chain links TRBV19 with TRBJ1-5; the match to TRBD1 covers 7 bases. V lost 5 bases to trimming and J lost 1 base; unmatched junction nucleotides: 11. CDR3 length: 17 residues. Germline V gene sequence: CDR1 LNHDA, CDR2 SQIVND (reference sequence). Together with reference TRBV19 and TRBJ1-5, the CDR3 gives the full variable domain: DGGITQSPKYLFRKEGQNVTLSCEQNLNHDAMYWYRQDPGQGLRLIYYSQIVNDFQKGDIAEGYSVSREKKESFPLTVTSAQKNPTAFYLCASSVLTGVPSNQPQHFGDGTRLSIL.

This clone was counted only a few times. The V gene is TRBV19, the J gene TRBJ1-1; tentative D call: TRBD1 (5 bases). V was clipped by 3 bases and J by 5 bases, with 16 bases between them. The CDR3 length is 15 residues. Germline loops: CDR1 LNHDA, CDR2 SQIVND (reference sequence). The CDR3 DNA follows: TGTGCCAGTAGTATTTTCGGCCAGGGAGGAACTGAAGCTTTCTTT. As protein: CASSIFGQGGTEAFF.

The chain couples TRBV10-3 to TRBJ2-5; 12 bases agree with TRBD2. Trimming at V came to 7 bases and at J to 3 bases, leaving 3 bases not matched to a gene. Germline values: CDR1 ENHRY, CDR2 SYGVKD. This CDR3 contains 14 residues. Written as DNA, the CDR3 is TGTGCCATCAAAAGGACTAGCGGGGAAGAGACCCAGTACTTC. It encodes CAIKRTSGEETQYF.

The sample holds a few counts of this clone. The chain recombines TRBV4-3 with TRBJ2-1; 11 positions match TRBD2. With V trimmed by 4 bases and J by 8 bases, 10 bases remained unmatched. The germline gives CDR1 LGHNA, CDR2 YSLEER. The CDR3 length is 16 residues. CDR3 region: CASSLSTSGNFHEQFF. Here the CDR3 DNA reads TGCGCCAGCAGCCTCTCGACTAGCGGGAATTTCCATGAGCAGTTCTTC.

The genes are TRBV27 and TRBJ1-1; weak D call: TRBD1 (5 bases). CDR3 length: 13 residues. The V end was cut by 2 bases, the J end by 9 bases, with 13 bases between. Germline CDR1 and CDR2: MNHEY and SMNVEV (reference sequence). Here the CDR3 DNA reads TGTGCCAGCAGTTTACGGGGGGGGGTGCAAGCTTTCTTT. Protein product: CASSLRGGVQAFF.

Comment on this clone: One end of the junction varies from germline; a read error may be responsible. V is TRBV2 and J is TRBJ2-7, with 7 nucleotides matching TRBD2. Germline V lookup: CDR1 SNHLY, CDR2 FYNNEI. The CDR3 is 10 residues long. The CDR3 protein is CASSERDYNF. The CDR3 DNA reads as TGTGCCAGCAGTGAAAGGGACTATAACTTC.

The V gene is TRBV5-1, the J gene TRBJ2-7; 12 bases agree with TRBD1. The V and J ends lost 3 bases and 6 bases, in that order; junction bases with no gene match: 7. The CDR3 has 15 residues. CDR1 is SGHRS, CDR2 YFSETQ, per germline. The CDR3: CASSSTGTGGGEQYF. The CDR3 DNA reads TGCGCCAGCAGCTCAACCGGGACAGGGGGCGGCGAGCAGTACTTC.

This rearrangement joins TRBV29-1 to TRBJ1-5; perhaps TRBD1 as D (6 bases). This CDR3 comprises 13 residues. Germline CDR1 and CDR2: SQVTM and ANQGSEA. Trimming cost V 7 bases and J 3 bases, with 13 bases left between them. This CDR3 is CSAMTGFNQPQHF. CDR3 coding DNA: TGCAGCGCTATGACAGGCTTCAATCAGCCCCAGCATTTT.

A few counts support this clone. This sequence joins TRBV7-2 and TRBJ2-1; D not resolved. This CDR3 has 14 residues. Trimming removed 4 bases from V and 1 base from J, with 8 bases in between. CDR1 is SGHTA, CDR2 FQGNSA, per germline. The CDR3 is CASSSYGSYNEQFF. CDR3 in DNA: TGTGCCAGCAGCTCCTACGGGTCCTACAATGAGCAGTTCTTC.

There are a few counts of this clone. DNA for the CDR3: TGTGCCATCAGTGAACCGGACAGGGCCTATGGCTACACCTTC. Translation gives CAISEPDRAYGYTF. The chain carries TRBV10-3 and TRBJ1-2, with 8 bases identical to TRBD1. Trimming at V came to 3 bases and at J to 4 bases, leaving 4 bases not matched to a gene. The CDR3 consists of 14 residues. Germline CDR1 reads ENHRY; CDR2 reads SYGVKD.

This clone has more than one count but fewer than ten. V and J are TRBV10-3 and TRBJ1-6; D is perhaps TRBD1 (5 bases). This CDR3 comprises 13 residues. Trimming shortened V by 2 bases and J by 7 bases, and 6 bases separated the two germline ends. Per germline, CDR1 ENHRY and CDR2 SYGVKD. CDR3 DNA: TGTGCCATCAGTGAGGACAGAAATTCACCCCTCCACTTT. It encodes CAISEDRNSPLHF.